The T cell receptor (beta chain) under discussion was sequenced for a study of human T cells and chemical hapten exposure. Germline CDR1 SGHNT, CDR2 YYREEE (reference sequence). This CDR3 has 14 amino acids. Deletions cut 1 base from V and 5 bases from J, with 10 bases between. One entry per CDR3 protein results from TCRdb running MiXCR on the 5' RACE reads. This repertoire shows approximately 140,000 distinct CDR3 sequences, approximately 4% found once; its top ten account for roughly 1.4%. It was from unfractionated whole blood that total RNA was extracted. This clonotype was detected a few times. The chain couples TRBV5-4 to TRBJ1-5; D is uncertain. The receptor comes from a female donor in good health. Here the CDR3 DNA reads TGTGCCAGCAGCTTGTCGGGGAATGATCAGCCCCAGCATTTT. Protein: CASSLSGNDQPQHF. The full variable domain, its missing parts supplied by reference TRBV5-4 and TRBJ1-5, is ETGVTQSPTHLIKTRGQQVTLRCSSQSGHNTVSWYQQALGQGPQFIFQYYREEENGRGNFPPRFSGLQFPNYSSELNVNALELDDSALYLCASSLSGNDQPQHFGDGTRLSIL.